This TCR beta chain comes out of a study of beta chain features in type 1 diabetes. Across the study: Across every sample, roughly 100 million sorted cells were examined in total.

The germline V and J ends were trimmed by 0 bases and 9 bases, with 14 bases remaining between them. This CDR3 contains 15 residues. Germline-derived CDR1 and CDR2 are MGHRA and YSYEKL. As to this clone: Its antigen remains unknown.

Reverse transcribing all isolated RNA meant expressed TCRB transcripts were sequenced. This table comes from immunoSEQ multiplex PCR, and its TCRdb copy is limited to in-frame clones, with some not included. The sample holds around 25,000 clones, under 70% seen once. The study's findings and limits: Among patients with Type 1 diabetes, TCRB CDR3s were moderately but significantly shorter in every one of the four CD4+ subsets.

The receptor was derived from a woman aged 35 to 49 with type 1 diabetes. This chain connects TRBV4-1 to TRBJ2-2; tentatively, D is TRBD1 (6 bases). The specimen sequenced was stem cell memory CD4+ T cells from blood. CDR3 loop: CASSQDSRGKRELFF. DNA of the CDR3: TGCGCCAGCAGCCAAGATAGCAGGGGAAAACGGGAGCTGTTTTTT.